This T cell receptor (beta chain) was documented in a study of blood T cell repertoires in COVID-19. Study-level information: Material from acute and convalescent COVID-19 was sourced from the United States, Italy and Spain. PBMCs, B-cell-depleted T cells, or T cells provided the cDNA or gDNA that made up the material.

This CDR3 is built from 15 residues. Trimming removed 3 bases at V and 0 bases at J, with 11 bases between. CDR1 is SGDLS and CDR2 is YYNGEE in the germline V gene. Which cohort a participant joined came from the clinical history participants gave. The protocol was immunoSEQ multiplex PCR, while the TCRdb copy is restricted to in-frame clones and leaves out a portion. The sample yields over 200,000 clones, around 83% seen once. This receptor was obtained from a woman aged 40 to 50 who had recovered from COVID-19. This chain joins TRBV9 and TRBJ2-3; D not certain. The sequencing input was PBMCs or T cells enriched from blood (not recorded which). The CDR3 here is CASSAGWISTDTQYF. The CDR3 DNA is TGTGCCAGCAGCGCCGGGTGGATTAGCACAGATACGCAGTATTTT.